These T cell receptor beta chains were read from a single sample in a study of CD8 T cells in ankylosing spondylitis. TCRdb reprocessed the 5' RACE reads with MiXCR, giving one entry per CDR3 protein. The data hold 8,000 to 9,000 distinct CDR3 sequences, with about 3.8% observed a single time. The sample consisted of blood, either unsorted or a sorted T cell fraction (not recorded which). The receptors derive from a female donor with ankylosing spondylitis or in good health (not recorded which). The CDR3 runs from the conserved cysteine through the conserved F or W. D genes are given only for firm matches. Clone size is stated in some rows and not others, as once, few, many or a class when expanded.

J gene: TRBJ2-3; V gene: TRBV9; CDR3 length: 16; clone size: many; D gene: .; CDR3 DNA: TGTGCCAGCAGCGGGTACTTTACACGGGCCGCAGATACGCAGTATTTT; CDR3 protein: CASSGYFTRAADTQYF
J gene: TRBJ2-1; V gene: TRBV9; CDR3 length: 15; clone size: many; D gene: TRBD1; CDR3 DNA: TGTGCCAGCAGCGTAGGTAACAGGGGTTGGGATGAGCAGTTCTTC; CDR3 protein: CASSVGNRGWDEQFF
J gene: TRBJ2-3; V gene: TRBV9; CDR3 length: 16; clone size: many; D gene: TRBD2; CDR3 DNA: TGTGCCAGCAGCCCATTAGCGGGGGGAAGCACAGATACGCAGTATTTT; CDR3 protein: CASSPLAGGSTDTQYF
J gene: TRBJ1-6; V gene: TRBV9; CDR3 length: 14; clone size: medium-sized; D gene: TRBD1; CDR3 DNA: TGTGCCAGCAGCGCCGGGACAGGGGGTTCACCCCTCCACTTT; CDR3 protein: CASSAGTGGSPLHF
J gene: TRBJ1-1; V gene: TRBV9; CDR3 length: 12; clone size: hyperexpanded; D gene: TRBD1; CDR3 DNA: TGTGCCAGCAGCGGGAGGACAGGGGAAGCTTTCTTT; CDR3 protein: CASSGRTGEAFF
J gene: TRBJ2-3; V gene: TRBV9; CDR3 length: 15; clone size: .; D gene: .; CDR3 DNA: TGTGCCAGCAGCGTAATGGGGGGGCCCCCAGATACGCAGTATTTT; CDR3 protein: CASSVMGGPPDTQYF
J gene: TRBJ1-2; V gene: TRBV9; CDR3 length: 16; clone size: medium-sized; D gene: TRBD1; CDR3 DNA: TGTGCCAGCAGCGGGGGAGACAGGGGGCGAGGCTATGGCTACACCTTC; CDR3 protein: CASSGGDRGRGYGYTF
J gene: TRBJ1-1; V gene: TRBV9; CDR3 length: 17; clone size: many; D gene: TRBD1; CDR3 DNA: TGTGCCAGCAGCCCAGAGCCCGGACAGGGGGTGAACACTGAAGCTTTCTTT; CDR3 protein: CASSPEPGQGVNTEAFF
J gene: TRBJ2-1; V gene: TRBV9; CDR3 length: 13; clone size: many; D gene: .; CDR3 DNA: TGTGCCAGCAGCCCTGCGGGCTACAATGAGCAGTTCTTC; CDR3 protein: CASSPAGYNEQFF
J gene: TRBJ2-7; V gene: TRBV9; CDR3 length: 17; clone size: many; D gene: .; CDR3 DNA: TGTGCCAGCAGTGGGAGGGGGGGCGAATATTTACGCGACGAGCAGTACTTC; CDR3 protein: CASSGRGGEYLRDEQYF
J gene: TRBJ1-1; V gene: TRBV9; CDR3 length: 14; clone size: many; D gene: .; CDR3 DNA: TGTGCCAGCAGCGGGGTAGGGGAGAACACTGAAGCTTTCTTT; CDR3 protein: CASSGVGENTEAFF
J gene: TRBJ2-3; V gene: TRBV9; CDR3 length: 15; clone size: many; D gene: TRBD2; CDR3 DNA: TGTGCCAGCAGTCCAAGCGGGGTGAGCACAGATACGCAGTATTTT; CDR3 protein: CASSPSGVSTDTQYF
J gene: TRBJ2-6; V gene: TRBV9; CDR3 length: 20; clone size: medium-sized; D gene: .; CDR3 DNA: TGTGCCAGCAGCGTAGAAGGGATTGGACTCTCAACGGCCGGGGCCAACGTCCTGACTTTC; CDR3 protein: CASSVEGIGLSTAGANVLTF
J gene: TRBJ2-5; V gene: TRBV9; CDR3 length: 15; clone size: medium-sized; D gene: .; CDR3 DNA: TGTGCCAGCAGCCCCCCACCGGCGTACCAAGAGACCCAGTACTTC; CDR3 protein: CASSPPPAYQETQYF
J gene: TRBJ1-2; V gene: TRBV9; CDR3 length: 16; clone size: many; D gene: .; CDR3 DNA: TGTGCCAGCAGCGCAGGTCTCATCCTTCCTAACTATGGCTACACCTTC; CDR3 protein: CASSAGLILPNYGYTF
J gene: TRBJ1-1; V gene: TRBV9; CDR3 length: 15; clone size: large; D gene: .; CDR3 DNA: TGTGCCAGCAGCGTAGATTTCGGTGGGAACACTGAAGCTTTCTTT; CDR3 protein: CASSVDFGGNTEAFF
J gene: TRBJ2-7; V gene: TRBV9; CDR3 length: 14; clone size: medium-sized; D gene: TRBD1; CDR3 DNA: TGTGCCAGCAGCGCCGGGACAGGGGGGTACGAGCAGTACTTC; CDR3 protein: CASSAGTGGYEQYF
J gene: TRBJ2-3; V gene: TRBV9; CDR3 length: 18; clone size: few; D gene: TRBD2; CDR3 DNA: TGTGCCAGCAGCGTAGGGCGGACTAGCGGGGCCCCGGGGGATACGCAGTATTTT; CDR3 protein: CASSVGRTSGAPGDTQYF
J gene: TRBJ2-1; V gene: TRBV9; CDR3 length: 15; clone size: medium-sized; D gene: TRBD1; CDR3 DNA: TGTGCCAGCAGCGCCCCGGGACAGGGGCGGGTCGAGCAGTTCTTC; CDR3 protein: CASSAPGQGRVEQFF
J gene: TRBJ1-1; V gene: TRBV9; CDR3 length: 13; clone size: many; D gene: .; CDR3 DNA: TGTGCCAGCAGCGGGGAACTGAACACTGAAGCTTTCTTT; CDR3 protein: CASSGELNTEAFF
J gene: TRBJ1-2; V gene: TRBV9; CDR3 length: 15; clone size: many; D gene: .; CDR3 DNA: TGTGCCAGCAGCGTAGGATGGACAGAGAACTATGGCTACACCTTC; CDR3 protein: CASSVGWTENYGYTF
J gene: TRBJ1-2; V gene: TRBV9; CDR3 length: 15; clone size: many; D gene: TRBD1; CDR3 DNA: TGTGCCAGCAGCGGACCGGGACAGGGAGGTCGTGGCTACACCTTC; CDR3 protein: CASSGPGQGGRGYTF
J gene: TRBJ2-5; V gene: TRBV9; CDR3 length: 12; clone size: many; D gene: .; CDR3 DNA: TGTGCCAGCACGGACAGTCAAGAGACCCAGTACTTC; CDR3 protein: CASTDSQETQYF
J gene: TRBJ1-1; V gene: TRBV9; CDR3 length: 16; clone size: many; D gene: .; CDR3 DNA: TGTGCCAGCAGCACGTCCCCCTCGGGCCGAACGACTGAAGCTTTCTTT; CDR3 protein: CASSTSPSGRTTEAFF
J gene: TRBJ2-7; V gene: TRBV9; CDR3 length: 15; clone size: many; D gene: .; CDR3 DNA: TGTGCCAGCAGCGTAGGTGGGGTCCAACCGCGTGAGCAGTACTTC; CDR3 protein: CASSVGGVQPREQYF
J gene: TRBJ2-5; V gene: TRBV9; CDR3 length: 15; clone size: many; D gene: TRBD1; CDR3 DNA: TGTGCCAGCAGCGTAGCACAGGGGGCATGGGAGACCCAGTACTTC; CDR3 protein: CASSVAQGAWETQYF
J gene: TRBJ2-7; V gene: TRBV9; CDR3 length: 14; clone size: many; D gene: .; CDR3 DNA: TGTGCCAGCAGCGTAGGGGACACCTCCTACGAGCAGTACTTC; CDR3 protein: CASSVGDTSYEQYF
J gene: TRBJ1-2; V gene: TRBV9; CDR3 length: 16; clone size: many; D gene: .; CDR3 DNA: TGTGCCAGCAGCGTGGGCCGCACCAAAAGGGGCTATGGCTACACCTTC; CDR3 protein: CASSVGRTKRGYGYTF
J gene: TRBJ2-7; V gene: TRBV9; CDR3 length: 17; clone size: many; D gene: .; CDR3 DNA: TGTGCCAGCAGCGTAGAAGGAGGGGCGGACTTAATCTACGAGCAGTACTTC; CDR3 protein: CASSVEGGADLIYEQYF
J gene: TRBJ2-1; V gene: TRBV9; CDR3 length: 18; clone size: many; D gene: TRBD1; CDR3 DNA: TGTGCCAGCAGCACCCCGGGACAGGGATTGGGCTCCTACAATGAGCAGTTCTTC; CDR3 protein: CASSTPGQGLGSYNEQFF
J gene: TRBJ2-2; V gene: TRBV9; CDR3 length: 13; clone size: medium-sized; D gene: .; CDR3 DNA: TGTGCCAGCAGCCGGGCGAACACCGGGGAGCTGTTTTTT; CDR3 protein: CASSRANTGELFF
J gene: TRBJ2-1; V gene: TRBV9; CDR3 length: 16; clone size: many; D gene: TRBD1; CDR3 DNA: TGTGCCAGCAGCGTACCGCTGCAGGGGGCGGTAGATGAGCAGTTCTTC; CDR3 protein: CASSVPLQGAVDEQFF
J gene: TRBJ2-7; V gene: TRBV9; CDR3 length: 13; clone size: large; D gene: .; CDR3 DNA: TGTGCCAGCGGGGGCTACCTCCCTTCCGAGCAGTACTTC; CDR3 protein: CASGGYLPSEQYF
J gene: TRBJ1-1; V gene: TRBV9; CDR3 length: 15; clone size: few; D gene: TRBD1; CDR3 DNA: TGTGCCAGCAGCCCGTCAGGGGGGCAGAACACTGAAGCTTTCTTT; CDR3 protein: CASSPSGGQNTEAFF
J gene: TRBJ1-6; V gene: TRBV9; CDR3 length: 17; clone size: many; D gene: .; CDR3 DNA: TGTGCCAGCAGCGTAGAGGGGGGGAGCTCCTATAATTCACCCCTCCACTTT; CDR3 protein: CASSVEGGSSYNSPLHF
J gene: TRBJ2-2; V gene: TRBV9; CDR3 length: 15; clone size: many; D gene: .; CDR3 DNA: TGTGCCAGCAGCGTAGGTCCTGGGAACACCGGGGAGCTGTTTTTT; CDR3 protein: CASSVGPGNTGELFF
J gene: TRBJ2-2; V gene: TRBV9; CDR3 length: 13; clone size: many; D gene: TRBD1; CDR3 DNA: TGTGCCAGCAGCCTGGACAGGGGCGGGGAGCTGTTTTTT; CDR3 protein: CASSLDRGGELFF
J gene: TRBJ2-7; V gene: TRBV9; CDR3 length: 14; clone size: medium-sized; D gene: TRBD1; CDR3 DNA: TGTGCCAGCAGCGCCGGGACAGGGCCCTACGAGCAGTACTTC; CDR3 protein: CASSAGTGPYEQYF
J gene: TRBJ2-2; V gene: TRBV9; CDR3 length: 16; clone size: many; D gene: .; CDR3 DNA: TGTGCCAGCAGCTCTCCGGGCCCCGATTTCACCGGGGAGCTGTTTTTT; CDR3 protein: CASSSPGPDFTGELFF
J gene: TRBJ2-3; V gene: TRBV9; CDR3 length: 13; clone size: many; D gene: TRBD2; CDR3 DNA: TGTGCCAGCAGCCGGGGGGGGCAAGATACGCAGTATTTT; CDR3 protein: CASSRGGQDTQYF
J gene: TRBJ2-2; V gene: TRBV9; CDR3 length: 16; clone size: many; D gene: .; CDR3 DNA: TGTGCCAGCAGCGTAGAGCAGGTTCCAAACACCGGGGAGCTGTTTTTT; CDR3 protein: CASSVEQVPNTGELFF
J gene: TRBJ2-4; V gene: TRBV9; CDR3 length: 17; clone size: many; D gene: TRBD1; CDR3 DNA: TGTGCCAGCAGCGTCGAGGGGGCCCCCACGTCCCTAAACATTCAGTACTTC; CDR3 protein: CASSVEGAPTSLNIQYF
J gene: TRBJ1-3; V gene: TRBV9; CDR3 length: 15; clone size: medium-sized; D gene: .; CDR3 DNA: TGTGCCAGCAGCCTTCAGGGATCCCCTGGAAACACCATATATTTT; CDR3 protein: CASSLQGSPGNTIYF
J gene: TRBJ2-1; V gene: TRBV9; CDR3 length: 12; clone size: many; D gene: .; CDR3 DNA: TGTGCCAGCAGTAGCCACTACAATGAGCAGTTCTTC; CDR3 protein: CASSSHYNEQFF
J gene: TRBJ2-6; V gene: TRBV9; CDR3 length: 16; clone size: many; D gene: .; CDR3 DNA: TGTGCCAGCAGCGGCCCCAGGGTTTCTGGGGCCAACGTCCTGACTTTC; CDR3 protein: CASSGPRVSGANVLTF
J gene: TRBJ2-7; V gene: TRBV9; CDR3 length: 17; clone size: few; D gene: .; CDR3 DNA: TGTGCCAGCAGCGAGAGACAGGAAACTTTGGGATCCTACGAGCAGTACTTC; CDR3 protein: CASSERQETLGSYEQYF
J gene: TRBJ2-7; V gene: TRBV9; CDR3 length: 14; clone size: many; D gene: TRBD1; CDR3 DNA: TGTGCCAGCAGCGCAGGACAGGGGGCAGACGAGCAGTACTTC; CDR3 protein: CASSAGQGADEQYF
J gene: TRBJ2-3; V gene: TRBV9; CDR3 length: 16; clone size: many; D gene: TRBD1; CDR3 DNA: TGTGCCAGCAGCGCCCAAGGACAGGTCGTTACAGATACGCAGTATTTT; CDR3 protein: CASSAQGQVVTDTQYF
J gene: TRBJ2-5; V gene: TRBV9; CDR3 length: 15; clone size: medium-sized; D gene: .; CDR3 DNA: TGTGCCAGCAGCGTAGAGGCCGGGAGCCGAGAGACCCAGTACTTC; CDR3 protein: CASSVEAGSRETQYF
J gene: TRBJ2-7; V gene: TRBV9; CDR3 length: 15; clone size: many; D gene: TRBD2; CDR3 DNA: TGTGCCAGCAGCCTCCGACTAGCGGGGGCACAAGAGCAGTACTTC; CDR3 protein: CASSLRLAGAQEQYF
J gene: TRBJ2-7; V gene: TRBV9; CDR3 length: 14; clone size: many; D gene: .; CDR3 DNA: TGTGCCAGCAGCGAGAGGGGAAGCTCCTACGAGCAGTACTTC; CDR3 protein: CASSERGSSYEQYF